A selection of T cell receptor beta chains follows, all from one sample in a study of cytotoxic CD8 clonotypes in ibrutinib-treated CLL. Clones were sequenced by immunoSEQ multiplex PCR, and TCRdb holds only the in-frame ones, with some missing. The sample includes fewer than 400,000 clones, under 70% seen only once; the top ten take roughly 6%. Specimen: PBMCs, collected after 36 months of ibrutinib treatment. The receptors were sampled from a human donor with chronic lymphocytic leukemia. The conserved cysteine and the conserved F or W are not part of the CDR3 here. Clone size appears in some rows only: once, few, many, or a class for an expanded clone.

v_call clone_size cdr3_aa
TRBV7-6 - ASSSLSGTNEKLF
TRBV25-1 - ASSDSGMAGAGEQY
TRBV25-1 few ASSATANYGYT
TRBV27 - ASSPRTGEEETQY
TRBV29-1 - SATPGGIGLNEQY
TRBV7-2 - ASSYRDLSYEQY
TRBV7-2 - ASVQGAYNEQF
TRBV11-2 - ASSDRAPDTQY
TRBV4-1 - ASSQGPPGVNPRQPQH
TRBV6-1 - ASSVRDRANSPLH
TRBV6-5 - ASRNRGRYEQY
TRBV11-1 - ASSPGLAGVNTQY
TRBV29-1 - SALGETMNTEAF
TRBV19 - ATQFRTGSTKNIQY
TRBV28 - ASSSRLAGASTDTQY
TRBV10-3 - AIRGPKGNEKLF
TRBV19 - ASSIGVAGGSYNEQF
TRBV29-1 - SVELAGRNEQF
TRBV5-4 - ASSVGLAGGSYEQY